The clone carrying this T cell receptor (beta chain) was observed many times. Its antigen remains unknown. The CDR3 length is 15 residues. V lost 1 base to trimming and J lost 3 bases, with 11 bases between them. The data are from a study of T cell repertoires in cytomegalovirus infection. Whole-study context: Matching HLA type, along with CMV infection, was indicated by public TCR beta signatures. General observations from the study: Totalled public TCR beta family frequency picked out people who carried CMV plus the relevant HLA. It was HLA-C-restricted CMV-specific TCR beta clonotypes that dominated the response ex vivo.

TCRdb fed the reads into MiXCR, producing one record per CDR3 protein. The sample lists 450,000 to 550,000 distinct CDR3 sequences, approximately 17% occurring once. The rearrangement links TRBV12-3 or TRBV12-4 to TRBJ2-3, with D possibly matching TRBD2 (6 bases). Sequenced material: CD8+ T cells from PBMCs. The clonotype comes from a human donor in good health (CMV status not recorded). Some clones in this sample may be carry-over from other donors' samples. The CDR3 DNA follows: TGTGCCAGCAGTTTAGATTATGGGGGGACAGATACGCAGTATTTT. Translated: CASSLDYGGTDTQYF.